These 8 T cell receptor beta chains were sequenced from one sample in a study of T cell repertoires in cytomegalovirus infection. TCRdb re-analysed the reads in MiXCR, keeping a single row per CDR3 protein. Among about 260,000 distinct CDR3 sequences listed, roughly 9% were seen once. Sequencing was carried out using PBMCs. These receptor sequences come from a human donor in good health (CMV status not recorded). Some clones in this sample may be carry-over from other donors' samples.

This clonotype appeared many times. The chain uses TRBV28 and TRBJ2-5; D is unclear. The germline V gene has CDR1 MDHEN and CDR2 SYDVKM. The V and J ends lost 7 bases and 5 bases respectively, with 23 bases between them. There are 16 residues in the CDR3. The DNA of the CDR3 is TGTGCCAGCACCTCGAGGCTAGTGATCTCTGGGGAGACCCAGTACTTC. As protein: CASTSRLVISGETQYF.

Many counts were recorded for this clonotype. CDR3 residues: CASSPRRWESSYEQYF. The CDR3 nucleotides read TGTGCCAGCAGCCCCCGCAGGTGGGAGAGCTCCTACGAGCAGTACTTC. The V gene is TRBV7-8, the J gene TRBJ2-7; D is perhaps TRBD2 (5 bases). CDR3 length: 16 amino acids. The ends were cut back, 5 bases at V and 0 bases at J, with 17 bases in the middle. From germline, CDR1 is SGHVS and CDR2 FQNEAQ.

This clonotype was seen ten or more times. V gene TRBV7-2 combines with J gene TRBJ1-5, with D unclear. There are 13 residues in the CDR3. Germline lookup yields CDR1 SGHTA and CDR2 FQGNSA. The V end lost 1 base, the J end lost 2 bases, and 3 bases lay between the germline ends. This CDR3 reads CASSLERNQPQHF. The CDR3 coding sequence is TGTGCCAGCAGCTTAGAACGCAATCAGCCCCAGCATTTT.

This clonotype was recorded many times. The chain has TRBV12-3 or TRBV12-4 and TRBJ1-6, with D uncertain. The CDR3 sequence is 13 residues long. The germline V and J ends were trimmed by 2 bases and 11 bases, with 10 bases remaining between them. Here the CDR3 DNA reads TGTGCCAGCAGTTTATCCTCAACCACACCCCTCCACTTT. Encoded protein: CASSLSSTTPLHF.

The chain uses TRBV12-3 or TRBV12-4 and TRBJ2-7, with 7 bases fitting TRBD1. Germline trimming cut 3 bases from V and 4 bases from J; bases unmatched to any gene: 3. CDR3 length: 13 amino acids. CDR3 in amino acids: CASSFLDRYEQYF. The DNA for the CDR3 is TGTGCCAGCAGTTTCTTGGACAGGTACGAGCAGTACTTC.

In its sample, this clonotype was seen a few times. A read error is possible here, since a much larger clone lies one base away. The V call is TRBV3-1, the J call TRBJ2-1; 13 nucleotides line up with TRBD2. CDR3 length: 14 residues. Germline values: CDR1 LGHDT, CDR2 YNNKEL (reference sequence). V shed 3 bases and J 7 bases; nucleotides not matched to a gene: 0. In nucleotides, the CDR3 is TGTGCCAGCAGCCAGACTAGCGGGAGGAATGAGCAGTTCTTC. It translates to CASSQTSGRNEQFF.

This clonotype was counted many times. The chain links TRBV12-3 or TRBV12-4 to TRBJ1-5; D is ambiguous. Trimming removed 5 bases from V and 1 base from J, with 12 bases in between. The CDR3 length is 15 residues. The CDR3 reads CASSRGEWSNQPQHF. The CDR3, as DNA: TGTGCCAGCAGTCGCGGAGAGTGGAGCAATCAGCCCCAGCATTTT.

This clonotype was counted at least ten times. The chain is built from TRBV12-3 or TRBV12-4 and TRBJ1-5, with TRBD1 as a possible D gene (6 bases). The CDR3 extends over 15 amino acids. V was shortened by 4 bases and J by 0 bases, with 10 bases between the two germline ends. The CDR3 nucleotides are TGTGCCAGCAGTTCGGGACAATATAGCAATCAGCCCCAGCATTTT. It is translated as CASSSGQYSNQPQHF.